This TCR beta chain was captured by sequencing in a study of neoadjuvant anti-PD-1 for oral cavity cancer. Study-level points and caveats: Non-responders to neoadjuvant nivolumab had significantly more clonal PBMC T cells than responders.

Patients were newly diagnosed with stage II-IVA oral cavity squamous cell carcinoma without prior systemic or radiation treatment. V was cut by 2 bases and J by 7 bases, with 14 bases left in between. Germline V gene sequence: CDR1 MNHEY, CDR2 SVGAGI. This CDR3 contains 14 residues. Using immunoSEQ multiplex PCR, the repertoire was profiled, and TCRdb retains in-frame clones only, with some absent. The data show 30,000 to 35,000 clones, more than 75% seen once. To note about this clone: The antigen remains unidentified.

This TCR came from a person aged 35-80 years with oral cavity squamous cell carcinoma. The material was PBMCs, obtained before nivolumab (anti-PD-1) treatment. This rearrangement joins TRBV6-5 to TRBJ1-2, with a tentative D call TRBD1 (6 bases). The CDR3 sequence: CASSYTWGAAGYTF. The DNA of the CDR3 is TGTGCCAGCAGTTACACATGGGGGGCTGCTGGCTACACCTTC.